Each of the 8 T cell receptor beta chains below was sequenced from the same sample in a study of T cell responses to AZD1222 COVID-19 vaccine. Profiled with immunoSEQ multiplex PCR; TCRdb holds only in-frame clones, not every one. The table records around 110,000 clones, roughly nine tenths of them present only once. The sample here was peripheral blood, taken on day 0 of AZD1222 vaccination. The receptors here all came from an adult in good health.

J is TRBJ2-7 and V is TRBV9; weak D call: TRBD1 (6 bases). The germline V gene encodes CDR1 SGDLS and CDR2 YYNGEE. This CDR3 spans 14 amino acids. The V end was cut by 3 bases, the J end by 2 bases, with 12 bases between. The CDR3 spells CASSEYWGPYEQYF. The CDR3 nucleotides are TGTGCCAGCAGCGAATACTGGGGGCCCTACGAGCAGTACTTC.

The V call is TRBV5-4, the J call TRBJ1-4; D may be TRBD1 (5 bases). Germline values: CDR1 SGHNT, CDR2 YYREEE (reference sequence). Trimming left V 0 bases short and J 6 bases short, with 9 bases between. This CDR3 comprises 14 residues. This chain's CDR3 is CASSLGGTYEKLFF. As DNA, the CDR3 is TGTGCCAGCAGCTTGGGAGGGACCTATGAAAAACTGTTTTTT.

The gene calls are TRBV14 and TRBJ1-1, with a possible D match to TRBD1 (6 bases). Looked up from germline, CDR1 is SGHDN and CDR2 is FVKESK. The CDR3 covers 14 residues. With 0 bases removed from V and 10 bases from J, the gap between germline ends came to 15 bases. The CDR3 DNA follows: TGTGCCAGCAGCCAAGATCTCGGACAGTCCACAGCTTTCTTT. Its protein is CASSQDLGQSTAFF.

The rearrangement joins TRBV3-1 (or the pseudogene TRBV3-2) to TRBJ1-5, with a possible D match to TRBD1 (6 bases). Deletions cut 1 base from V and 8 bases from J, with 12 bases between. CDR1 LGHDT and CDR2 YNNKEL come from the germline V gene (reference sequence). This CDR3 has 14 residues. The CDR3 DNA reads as TGTGCCAGCAGCCAAGTTGGGGGCGCGAAGCCCCAGCATTTT. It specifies CASSQVGGAKPQHF.

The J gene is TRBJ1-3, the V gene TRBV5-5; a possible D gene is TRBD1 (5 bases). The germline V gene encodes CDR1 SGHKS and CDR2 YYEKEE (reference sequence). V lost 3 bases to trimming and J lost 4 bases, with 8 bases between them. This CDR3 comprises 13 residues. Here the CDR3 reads CASSSQGGNTIYF. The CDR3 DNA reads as TGTGCCAGCAGCTCTCAGGGAGGAAACACCATATATTTT.

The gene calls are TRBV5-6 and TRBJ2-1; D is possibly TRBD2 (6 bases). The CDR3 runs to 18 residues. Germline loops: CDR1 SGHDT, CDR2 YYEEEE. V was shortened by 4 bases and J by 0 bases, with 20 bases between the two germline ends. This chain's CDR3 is CASSRPPGLRSSYNEQFF. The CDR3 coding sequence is TGTGCCAGCAGCCGACCGCCGGGACTCAGGAGCTCCTACAATGAGCAGTTCTTC.

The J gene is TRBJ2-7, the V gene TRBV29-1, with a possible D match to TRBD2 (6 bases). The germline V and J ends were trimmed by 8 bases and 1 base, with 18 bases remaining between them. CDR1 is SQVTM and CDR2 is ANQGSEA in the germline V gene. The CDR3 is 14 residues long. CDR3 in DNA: TGCAGCACACTGGGCCGGGGGAGTTCCTACGAGCAGTACTTC. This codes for CSTLGRGSSYEQYF.

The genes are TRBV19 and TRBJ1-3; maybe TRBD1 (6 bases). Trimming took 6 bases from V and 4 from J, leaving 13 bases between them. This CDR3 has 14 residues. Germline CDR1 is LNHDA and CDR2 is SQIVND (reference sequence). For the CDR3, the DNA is TGTGCCAGTAGCCCGACAGGCGACGGAAACACCATATATTTT. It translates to CASSPTGDGNTIYF. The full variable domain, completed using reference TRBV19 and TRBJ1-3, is DGGITQSPKYLFRKEGQNVTLSCEQNLNHDAMYWYRQDPGQGLRLIYYSQIVNDFQKGDIAEGYSVSREKKESFPLTVTSAQKNPTAFYLCASSPTGDGNTIYFGEGSWLTVV.